The rows below give T cell receptor beta chains drawn from one sample of a study of T cells in Graves' hyperthyroidism and ophthalmopathy. TCRdb reprocessed the multiplex PCR reads with MiXCR, giving one entry per CDR3 protein. The table has approximately 620,000 distinct CDR3 sequences, 16% seen once. What was sequenced was blood. These receptors all stem from a middle-aged woman with Graves' ophthalmopathy. Both conserved end residues are part of each CDR3.

v_gene	j_gene	CDR3aa
TRBV20-1	TRBJ2-7	CSARGVGEVRHEQYF
TRBV29-1	TRBJ2-3	CSVVLVGTDTQYF
TRBV28	TRBJ2-5	CASSLSWVLKSNYQETQYF
TRBV28	TRBJ2-7	CASSPPQGSYEQYF
TRBV29-1	TRBJ2-1	CNVVLTAGQFF
TRBV5-1	TRBJ2-3	CASSPGSISTDTQYF
TRBV6-5	TRBJ2-5	CASSYGTSGGDQETQYF
TRBV3-1	TRBJ2-4	CASSPGHQNIQYF
TRBV29-1	TRBJ2-5	CSVHQQLGETQYF
TRBV2	TRBJ1-2	CASMRGVLYYGYTF
TRBV20-1	TRBJ1-1	CSAGGWNTEAFF
TRBV2	TRBJ1-1	CASRTGHTEAFF
TRBV7-3	TRBJ2-1	CASSPRDSGGRFSSYNEQFF
TRBV6-6	TRBJ1-6	CASSYDSGGASNYALHF
TRBV9	TRBJ1-3	CASSPEPGNTIYF
TRBV20-1	TRBJ2-1	CSASGSGMVYNEQFF
TRBV27	TRBJ2-1	CASSLLQRPYNEQFF
TRBV5-6	TRBJ2-5	CASSPEGQGWETQYF
TRBV28	TRBJ2-7	CASSLRASEQYF
TRBV6-1	TRBJ1-1	CASSAHRGGMNTEAFF
TRBV7-7	TRBJ2-5	CASSLFAGGRETQYF
TRBV28	TRBJ2-4	CASSFSPGDIQYF
TRBV5-1	TRBJ2-7	CASSLLAGLEYEQYF
TRBV2	TRBJ2-7	CASSERQYEQYF
TRBV4-1	TRBJ1-5	CASNQENNRENQPQHF
TRBV7-9	TRBJ2-3	CASSYYRAPTDTQYF
TRBV7-8	TRBJ2-3	CASSFVTSTDTQYF
TRBV9	TRBJ2-7	CASSVGDLAKSYEQYF
TRBV6-2/TRBV6-3	TRBJ1-5	CASRISNQPQHF
TRBV6-1	TRBJ1-5	CASRHRGRGDQPQHF
TRBV7-9	TRBJ2-1	CALTIEQFF
TRBV20-1	TRBJ1-6	CSARDRNPSSYNSPLHF
TRBV7-2	TRBJ2-5	CASSASGTSWETQYF
TRBV12-3/TRBV12-4	TRBJ2-1	CASSLALGGGDEQFF
TRBV20-1	TRBJ2-7	CSRRGLASGDEQYF
TRBV2	TRBJ1-4	CASSEHRTGGGEKLFF
TRBV7-9	TRBJ2-1	CASSSRTSGVSYNEQFF
TRBV7-9	TRBJ2-1	CASSAVGTSGNEQFF
TRBV19	TRBJ2-1	CASSLRQGSVYNEQFF